The text below deals with one T cell receptor (beta chain). Its target is not known. This record belongs to a study of T cells in localized non-small cell lung cancer. Findings and caveats of the study: Appearing in adjacent lung were a median about 60 of the top 100 tumor clones.

Losses at the gene ends were 1 base for V and 3 bases for J; bases not matched to a gene: 3. CDR1 and CDR2 from the germline V gene are SGHNT and YENEEA. The CDR3 covers 15 residues. The protocol was immunoSEQ multiplex PCR, while the TCRdb copy is restricted to in-frame clones and leaves out a portion. The data contain 1,000 or so clones, roughly 23% of them singletons. The chain employs TRBV11-3 and TRBJ2-7; 10 bases line up with TRBD1. The receptor comes from a female donor aged 60 or older with stage I lung adenocarcinoma. The material was normal lung tissue next to the tumor, obtained before any cancer treatment. In nucleotides, the CDR3 is TGTGCCAGCAGCTTAGGGACAGGGGGTGGCTACGAGCAGTACTTC. This codes for CASSLGTGGGYEQYF. Full variable domain (outside the CDR3, taken from reference TRBV11-3 and TRBJ2-7): EAGVVQSPRYKIIEKKQPVAFWCNPISGHNTLYWYLQNLGQGPELLIRYENEEAVDDSQLPKDRFSAERLKGVDSTLKIQPAELGDSAVYLCASSLGTGGGYEQYFGPGTRLTVT.